A single sample is the source of the 8 T cell receptor beta chains below, sequenced in a study of T-cell reconstitution after alpha-beta-depleted transplantation in children. TCRbeta library construction was performed incorporating unique molecular identifiers. TCRdb re-derived calls from the PCR reads in MiXCR, one entry per CDR3 protein. The table includes over 550,000 distinct CDR3 sequences, over 9.5% detected once. The specimen comprised PBMCs from the stem cell graft donor, sampled from the stem cell graft. The receptor source for this set is a human donor who donated a stem cell graft to a child with acute myeloid leukemia.

This clonotype was recorded many times. J is TRBJ2-1 and V is TRBV9; D may be TRBD1 or TRBD2 (5 bases each). The CDR3 is 14 amino acids. CDR1 and CDR2 (germline): SGDLS, YYNGEE. The ends were cut back, 4 bases at V and 9 bases at J, with 17 bases in the middle. CDR3: CASSPLASQGEQFF. The CDR3 coding sequence is TGTGCCAGCAGCCCGCTCGCTAGCCAGGGTGAGCAGTTCTTC.

V usage is TRBV15 and J usage is TRBJ2-5; D is unresolved. The CDR3 spans 13 residues. From germline, CDR1 is LNHNV and CDR2 YYDKDF (reference sequence). V gave up 5 bases and J gave up 5 bases, with 12 bases separating them. In nucleotides, the CDR3 is TGTGCCACCAGCCGGCTAGTTGAGGAGACCCAGTACTTC. This translates into CATSRLVEETQYF.

This clonotype was observed many times. This chain connects TRBV12-3 or TRBV12-4 to TRBJ1-1, with D possibly matching TRBD1 (5 bases). V was trimmed by 6 bases and J by 7 bases, leaving 9 bases between them. The CDR3 runs 11 residues. CDR3: CASRGTYEAFF. CDR3 coding DNA: TGTGCCAGCAGAGGGACGTATGAAGCTTTCTTT.

Many counts were recorded for this clonotype. This chain joins TRBV29-1 and TRBJ2-7, with D tentatively TRBD1 (6 bases). The CDR3 length is 16 residues. Germline V gene lookup returns CDR1 SQVTM and CDR2 ANQGSEA. V was clipped by 4 bases and J by 2 bases, with 21 bases between them. CDR3 in amino acids: CSVGGTRDTRTYEQYF. The DNA for the CDR3 is TGCAGCGTTGGGGGCACTCGGGACACGAGGACCTACGAGCAGTACTTC.

This clonotype has only a few counts. The chain couples TRBV7-8 to TRBJ2-4, with unresolved D. V lost 5 bases to trimming and J lost 2 bases, with 16 bases between them. In germline, CDR1 is SGHVS, CDR2 FQNEAQ. This CDR3 is built from 16 residues. The CDR3 sequence is CASSDESGFSKNIQYF. The DNA of the CDR3 is TGTGCCAGCAGCGACGAATCGGGCTTCTCCAAAAACATTCAGTACTTC.

This clonotype came up a few times. V is TRBV6-2 or TRBV6-3 and J is TRBJ1-1; TRBD1 might be the D (5 bases). The CDR3 runs 16 residues. The V gene lost 8 bases and the J gene lost 0 bases, with 19 bases spanning the gap. Per germline, CDR1 MNHEY and CDR2 SVGEGT. CDR3 nucleotides: TGTGCCAGCGAATCAGCCGAGGCAGGGCTGAACACTGAAGCTTTCTTT. Its protein product is CASESAEAGLNTEAFF.

There are many counts of this clonotype. This chain connects TRBV20-1 to TRBJ2-1; no clear D gene. The V end was cut by 3 bases, the J end by 8 bases, with 11 bases between. Looked up from germline, CDR1 is DFQATT and CDR2 is SNEGSKA (reference sequence). The CDR3 spans 12 residues. This CDR3 reads CSARTLVDEQFF. The DNA of the CDR3 is TGCAGTGCTAGGACCCTTGTAGATGAGCAGTTCTTC.

This clonotype was picked up many times. The genes are TRBV7-2 and TRBJ1-1, with D hard to call. The V gene lost 0 bases and the J gene lost 7 bases, with 9 bases spanning the gap. Germline lookup yields CDR1 SGHTA and CDR2 FQGNSA. The CDR3 extends over 13 amino acids. The CDR3 sequence is CASSLARDSEAFF. CDR3 DNA sequence: TGTGCCAGCAGCTTAGCGCGGGATAGTGAAGCTTTCTTT.